This TCR beta chain was captured by sequencing in a study of T cell responses to AZD1222 COVID-19 vaccine. CDR3 length: 15 residues. Per the germline V gene, CDR1 is SGHTA and CDR2 is FQGTGA. V lost 4 bases and J lost 6; bases outside the gene matches: 8. About this clone itself: Antigen specificity is unknown.

Second-dose groups at about 4 or about 12 weeks were pooled. Only in-frame clones appear in the TCRdb table, and some are missing; sequencing was by immunoSEQ multiplex PCR. The sample records more than 80,000 clones, approximately 90% being singletons. Study results and caveats: Close to half of spike-specific TCRs reportedly recognize unmutated variant regions.

The clonotype comes from an adult who received the AZD1222 COVID-19 vaccine. The source material was peripheral blood, sampled 28 days after the second AZD1222 dose. The rearrangement uses TRBV7-3 and TRBJ2-2, with 7 nucleotides matching TRBD1. The CDR3 sequence: CASSSSTGSAGELFF. The CDR3 coding sequence is TGTGCCAGCAGCTCCTCGACAGGGTCCGCCGGGGAGCTGTTTTTT.